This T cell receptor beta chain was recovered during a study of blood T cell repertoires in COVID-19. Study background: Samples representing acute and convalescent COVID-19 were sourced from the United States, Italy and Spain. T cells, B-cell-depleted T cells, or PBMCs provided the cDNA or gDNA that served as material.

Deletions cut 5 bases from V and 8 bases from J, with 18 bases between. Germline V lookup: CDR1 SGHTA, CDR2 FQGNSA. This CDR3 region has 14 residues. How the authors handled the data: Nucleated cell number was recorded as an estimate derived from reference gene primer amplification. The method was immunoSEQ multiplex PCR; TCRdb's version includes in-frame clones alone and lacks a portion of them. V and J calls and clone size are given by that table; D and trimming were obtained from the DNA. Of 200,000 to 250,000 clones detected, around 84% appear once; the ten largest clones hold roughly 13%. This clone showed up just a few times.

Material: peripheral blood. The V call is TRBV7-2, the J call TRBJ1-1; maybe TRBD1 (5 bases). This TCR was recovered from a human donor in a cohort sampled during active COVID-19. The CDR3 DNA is TGTGCCAGCAGCCCGGGACCCGGGGGGTTAGAAGCTTTCTTT. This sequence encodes CASSPGPGGLEAFF. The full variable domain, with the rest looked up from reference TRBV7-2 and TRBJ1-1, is GAGVSQSPSNKVTEKGKDVELRCDPISGHTALYWYRQSLGQGLEFLIYFQGNSAPDKSGLPSDRFSAERTGGSVSTLTIQRTQQEDSAVYLCASSPGPGGLEAFFGQGTRLTVV.